The 24 T cell receptor beta chains below all came from one sample that was sequenced in a study of blood T cell repertoires in COVID-19. TCRdb's copy holds only in-frame clones and misses some; the assay was immunoSEQ multiplex PCR. The sample lists roughly 230,000 clones, 85% seen once, with 6.6% in the top ten. Sequencing was done on a sample of PBMCs or T cells enriched from blood (not recorded which). The receptors originated from a woman aged 45-65 years who had been exposed to COVID-19.

The chain recombines TRBV7-9 with TRBJ2-3; the match to TRBD2 covers 7 bases. The CDR3 spans 16 residues. The ends lost 4 bases at V and 1 base at J; junction bases unmatched: 8. Germline V CDR1 and CDR2: SEHNR, FQNEAQ (reference sequence). CDR3 nucleotide sequence: TGTGCCAGCAGCTATAACGCGGGGGAAGGCACAGATACGCAGTATTTT. Translated, it gives CASSYNAGEGTDTQYF. Full variable domain (missing parts from reference TRBV7-9 and TRBJ2-3): DTGVSQNPRHKITKRGQNVTFRCDPISEHNRLYWYRQTLGQGPEFLTYFQNEAQLEKSRLLSDRFSAERPKGSFSTLEIQRTEQGDSAMYLCASSYNAGEGTDTQYFGPGTRLTVL.

This clone appeared once. The chain is built from TRBV4-2 and TRBJ1-1; TRBD1 aligns across 8 bases. The V and J ends lost 2 bases and 3 bases, in that order; junction bases with no gene match: 5. Looked up from germline, CDR1 is LGHNA and CDR2 is YNFKEQ. The CDR3 has 15 amino acids. CDR3 in amino acids: CASSQNRGSDTEAFF. The CDR3 region has the DNA TGTGCCAGCAGCCAAAACAGGGGGAGTGACACTGAAGCTTTCTTT.

The sample holds one count of this clone. J is TRBJ2-3 and V is TRBV24-1; 7 bases are a match to TRBD2. V was clipped by 3 bases and J by 2 bases; unmatched bases: 4. Germline values: CDR1 KGHDR, CDR2 SFDVKD. This CDR3 spans 15 amino acids. The CDR3 region is CATSDIAGTTDTQYF. The CDR3 nucleotides read TGTGCCACCAGTGATATAGCGGGCACCACAGATACGCAGTATTTT.

This chain uses TRBV5-6 with TRBJ1-1, with 7 bases aligning to TRBD1. With 0 bases clipped from V and 5 bases from J, the junction kept 4 bases outside the gene matches. In germline, CDR1 is SGHDT, CDR2 YYEEEE. The CDR3 runs to 14 residues. Here the CDR3 DNA reads TGTGCCAGCAGCTTGGACAGGGGAGTTACTGAAGCTTTCTTT. Its protein product is CASSLDRGVTEAFF.

This chain connects TRBV5-1 to TRBJ2-2, with TRBD2 as a possible D gene (5 bases). CDR3 length: 15 residues. Trimming stripped 2 bases from V and 1 base from J, with 9 bases between. Germline V gene lookup returns CDR1 SGHRS and CDR2 YFSETQ. The CDR3 sequence: CASSFYGLNTGELFF. The CDR3 bases are TGCGCCAGCAGCTTCTACGGACTGAACACCGGGGAGCTGTTTTTT.

This sequence joins TRBV3-1 (or the pseudogene TRBV3-2) and TRBJ1-4; D uncertain. V dropped 6 bases and J dropped 7 bases, with 18 bases sitting between them. The CDR3 spans 15 residues. Germline lookup yields CDR1 LGHDT and CDR2 YNNKEL (reference sequence). In DNA, the CDR3 is TGTGCCAGCAGTCGGCGGGCCTCGGGCAGTGAAAAACTGTTTTTT. Residues: CASSRRASGSEKLFF.

The CDR3 loop reads CASSLTRDPPGYTF. The CDR3 region has the DNA TGCGCCAGCAGTTTAACCAGGGATCCTCCCGGCTACACCTTC. V usage is TRBV5-1 and J usage is TRBJ1-2; a possible D gene is TRBD1 (5 bases). The CDR3 runs to 14 residues. V lost 5 bases and J lost 8, with 19 bases in between. Germline V lookup: CDR1 SGHRS, CDR2 YFSETQ.

The J gene is TRBJ2-6, the V gene TRBV2, with D possibly being TRBD2 (5 bases). Germline lookup yields CDR1 SNHLY and CDR2 FYNNEI. The CDR3 covers 15 residues. Trimming pared 3 bases from V and 5 bases from J, leaving 11 bases between. Written as DNA, the CDR3 is TGTGCCAGCAGTGAGGACGGGAACTGGGCCAACGTCCTGACTTTC. Translation: CASSEDGNWANVLTF.

This clone was seen just once. The CDR3 reads CSARDLYEAFF. The CDR3 DNA is TGCAGTGCTAGAGACTTATATGAAGCTTTCTTT. The rearrangement links TRBV20-1 to TRBJ1-1; D remains ambiguous. CDR3 length: 11 residues. Germline V lookup: CDR1 DFQATT, CDR2 SNEGSKA (reference sequence). V dropped 0 bases and J dropped 7 bases, with 6 bases sitting between them.

This rearrangement joins TRBV4-3 to TRBJ1-1; D ambiguous. The V and J ends lost 0 bases and 0 bases respectively, with 8 bases between them. This CDR3 is built from 15 residues. Germline CDR1 is LGHNA and CDR2 is YSLEER. The CDR3 loop is CASSQDQRLNTEAFF. DNA of the CDR3: TGCGCCAGCAGCCAAGATCAACGGTTGAACACTGAAGCTTTCTTT.

V usage is TRBV5-4 and J usage is TRBJ2-3; the match to TRBD2 covers 9 bases. In germline, CDR1 is SGHNT, CDR2 YYREEE (reference sequence). There are 16 residues in the CDR3. J lost 2 bases, V lost 4 bases, and 8 bases had no gene match. The CDR3 DNA sequence: TGTGCCAGCAGCCGTATAGCGGGGGACCCCACAGATACGCAGTATTTT. Translated, it gives CASSRIAGDPTDTQYF.

For this clone: This sample includes further DNA sequences coding for the same CDR3. The J gene is TRBJ2-3, the V gene TRBV5-6; 7 bases fit TRBD2. J was trimmed by 3 bases and V by 1 base; bases with no gene match: 8. CDR1 and CDR2 (germline): SGHDT, YYEEEE. The CDR3 has 16 residues. The CDR3 reads CASSLWTSGGTDTQYF. CDR3 DNA: TGTGCCAGCAGCTTGTGGACTAGTGGGGGGACAGATACGCAGTATTTT.

This chain uses TRBV2 with TRBJ2-7; TRBD1 might be the D (5 bases). Trimming removed 5 bases at V and 3 bases at J, with 8 bases between. Germline V CDR1 and CDR2: SNHLY, FYNNEI. This CDR3 contains 12 residues. The CDR3 loop reads CASSTDSYEQYF. Written as DNA, the CDR3 is TGTGCCAGCAGTACAGACAGCTACGAGCAGTACTTC.

This clone has only a few counts. The chain carries TRBV6-4 and TRBJ1-6, with D perhaps matching TRBD1 (6 bases). Germline CDR1 MRHNA, CDR2 SNTAGT. The CDR3 extends over 14 amino acids. V lost 5 bases, J lost 8 bases, and 13 bases lay in between. The CDR3 region is CASSPTGLDSPLHF. The CDR3 DNA reads TGTGCCAGCAGTCCTACAGGGTTAGATTCACCCCTCCACTTT.

The V gene is TRBV6-2 or TRBV6-3, the J gene TRBJ1-5, with 7 bases aligning to TRBD1. Germline CDR1 is MNHEY and CDR2 is SVGEGT. CDR3 length: 15 amino acids. V trimming: 5 bases; J trimming: 4 bases; junction bases outside the gene matches: 8. CDR3 amino acids: CASSREAGGNQPQHF. The CDR3 coding sequence is TGTGCCAGCAGTCGCGAAGCAGGGGGGAATCAGCCCCAGCATTTT.

This clone showed up just once. V and J are TRBV29-1 and TRBJ1-2, with TRBD1 as a possible D gene (6 bases). CDR3 length: 12 residues. The germline V and J ends were trimmed by 7 bases and 4 bases, with 13 bases remaining between them. Germline V gene lookup returns CDR1 SQVTM and CDR2 ANQGSEA. The CDR3 here is CSGNRDGYGYTF. The CDR3 DNA sequence: TGCAGCGGAAACAGGGACGGCTATGGCTACACCTTC.

The chain couples TRBV7-2 to TRBJ1-4, with D possibly TRBD1 on 6 matching bases. This CDR3 region has 14 residues. Germline lookup yields CDR1 SGHTA and CDR2 FQGNSA. V was pared by 9 bases and J by 7 bases, with 18 bases between. The DNA for the CDR3 is TGTGCCAGTAGACAGGCTGGCTTTGGTGAAAAACTGTTTTTT. Translating it yields CASRQAGFGEKLFF. The entire variable domain, with the rest obtained from reference TRBV7-2 and TRBJ1-4, is as follows: GAGVSQSPSNKVTEKGKDVELRCDPISGHTALYWYRQSLGQGLEFLIYFQGNSAPDKSGLPSDRFSAERTGGSVSTLTIQRTQQEDSAVYLCASRQAGFGEKLFFGSGTQLSVL.

The rearrangement uses TRBV4-2 and TRBJ1-1; D uncertain. Germline CDR1 LGHNA, CDR2 YNFKEQ. The CDR3 sequence is 14 residues long. Trimming pared 0 bases from V and 5 bases from J, leaving 10 bases between. Written as DNA, the CDR3 is TGTGCCAGCAGCCAAGATTTGGTGACTACTGAAGCTTTCTTT. Translation: CASSQDLVTTEAFF.

The chain combines TRBV18 with TRBJ1-2; TRBD1 agrees at 7 bases. Losses at the gene ends were 3 bases for V and 3 bases for J; bases not matched to a gene: 4. The CDR3 spans 14 residues. The germline V gene encodes CDR1 KGHSH and CDR2 LQKENI. The CDR3 nucleotides read TGTGCCAGCTCACCGGGGACAGTCCACTATGGCTACACCTTC. Protein sequence: CASSPGTVHYGYTF.

In this sample, this clone turned up once. The rearrangement joins TRBV29-1 to TRBJ2-5; 10 bases align to TRBD1. With 6 bases clipped from V and 7 bases from J, the junction kept 14 bases outside the gene matches. There are 15 residues in the CDR3. Germline lookup yields CDR1 SQVTM and CDR2 ANQGSEA. The CDR3 protein is CSVGTPGQGKGTQYF. Here the CDR3 DNA reads TGCAGCGTAGGTACCCCGGGACAGGGGAAAGGGACCCAGTACTTC.

V and J are TRBV4-1 and TRBJ1-1, with a tentative D call TRBD1 (5 bases). This CDR3 is built from 12 residues. CDR1 is MGHRA, CDR2 YSYEKL, per germline. V shed 4 bases and J shed 3 bases, with 6 bases lying between them. CDR3 nucleotides: TGCGCCAGCAGCCGGGGGGACACTGAAGCTTTCTTT. It is translated as CASSRGDTEAFF.

The chain carries TRBV3-1 (or the pseudogene TRBV3-2) and TRBJ2-7, with no clear D. This CDR3 comprises 13 residues. Germline V gene lookup returns CDR1 LGHDT and CDR2 YNNKEL (reference sequence). The germline V and J ends were trimmed by 4 bases and 3 bases, with 10 bases remaining between them. CDR3 residues: CASSPDLNYEQYF. The CDR3 region has the DNA TGTGCCAGCAGCCCCGACTTAAACTACGAGCAGTACTTC.

The rearrangement joins TRBV6-6 to TRBJ2-5; D is possibly TRBD1 (6 bases). Germline loops: CDR1 MNHNY, CDR2 SVGAGI (reference sequence). There are 12 residues in the CDR3. V shed 6 bases and J shed 5 bases, with 10 bases lying between them. The CDR3 spells CASSPQGETQYF. The DNA for the CDR3 is TGTGCCAGCAGCCCCCAGGGGGAGACCCAGTACTTC.

V is TRBV9 and J is TRBJ1-6; possibly TRBD1 for D (5 bases). V shed 2 bases and J shed 6 bases, with 9 bases lying between them. This CDR3 is 14 amino acids long. Germline loops: CDR1 SGDLS, CDR2 YYNGEE. CDR3 loop: CASSVGHGNSPLHF. CDR3 bases: TGTGCCAGCAGCGTGGGGCACGGTAATTCACCCCTCCACTTT.